The 24 T cell receptor beta chains reported below all come from one sample, sequenced in a study of Ad26.COV2.S vaccination and SARS-CoV-2 variants. Profiling relied on immunoSEQ multiplex PCR, and the TCRdb table lists in-frame clones only, not all of them. This table holds around 450,000 clones, roughly 87% found once. Treatment defined: some 20 received Ad26.COV2.S at low or high dose, single or two shots; five or six received placebo; per-sample allocation not given. After the first vaccine or placebo injection, samples were drawn on day 63. This material consisted of peripheral blood, taken in a trial of Ad26.COV2.S vaccine versus placebo. These receptors were collected from a person aged 18-60 years who received the Ad26.COV2.S COVID-19 vaccine or a placebo.

Regarding this clone: The same CDR3 is also encoded by other DNA sequences in this sample. The chain uses TRBV19 and TRBJ2-7, with TRBD1 matching 7 bases. The CDR3 is 13 amino acids. J was trimmed by 2 bases and V by 6 bases; bases with no gene match: 4. Germline V gene data show CDR1 as LNHDA and CDR2 as SQIVND (reference sequence). For the CDR3, the DNA is TGTGCCAGTAGCCGGCAGGGGGCCTACGAGCAGTACTTC. Protein: CASSRQGAYEQYF.

This clone was counted a single time. The V call is TRBV7-9, the J call TRBJ2-7, with 11 bases lining up with TRBD1. V shed 5 bases and J 3 bases; nucleotides not matched to a gene: 12. This CDR3 region has 17 residues. Germline assignment: CDR1 SEHNR and CDR2 FQNEAQ (reference sequence). The DNA for the CDR3 is TGTGCCAGCAGCCTCATAGGACAGGGGGCCTCAGTCTACGAGCAGTACGTC. Protein sequence: CASSLIGQGASVYEQYV.

V usage is TRBV29-1 and J usage is TRBJ2-2; unclear D gene. Trimming pared 4 bases from V and 6 bases from J, leaving 9 bases between. There are 12 residues in the CDR3. Germline lookup yields CDR1 SQVTM and CDR2 ANQGSEA. The CDR3 spells CSVGRLSGELFF. The CDR3 coding sequence is TGCAGCGTTGGGCGGCTTTCCGGGGAGCTGTTTTTT.

V gene TRBV7-2 combines with J gene TRBJ2-2; tentatively, D is TRBD2 (6 bases). CDR1 is SGHTA and CDR2 is FQGNSA in the germline V gene. This CDR3 spans 18 amino acids. The ends were cut back, 5 bases at V and 2 bases at J, with 21 bases in the middle. CDR3: CASSQPRGGAGNTGELFF. CDR3 sequence (DNA): TGTGCCAGCAGCCAACCCCGTGGGGGAGCGGGTAACACCGGGGAGCTGTTTTTT.

The table lists this clone with a count of one. The chain uses TRBV7-8 and TRBJ1-5, with 9 positions matching TRBD1. Trimming at V came to 5 bases and at J to 7 bases, leaving 9 bases not matched to a gene. Germline CDR1 is SGHVS and CDR2 is FQNEAQ. The CDR3 sequence is 15 residues long. CDR3 nucleotide sequence: TGTGCCAGCAGCCTCACCCGGACAGGGGTACAGCCCCAGCATTTT. Residues: CASSLTRTGVQPQHF.

J is TRBJ2-1 and V is TRBV7-2, with 10 positions matching TRBD2. Germline V gene sequence: CDR1 SGHTA, CDR2 FQGNSA. The J segment lost 2 bases and the V segment lost 5 bases, leaving 6 bases of the junction unmatched. The CDR3 extends over 16 amino acids. CDR3 loop: CASSRGTSVPYNEQFF. CDR3 sequence (DNA): TGTGCCAGCAGCCGGGGGACTAGCGTACCCTACAATGAGCAGTTCTTC. Looking up the rest from reference TRBV7-2 and TRBJ2-1 gives the full variable domain: GAGVSQSPSNKVTEKGKDVELRCDPISGHTALYWYRQSLGQGLEFLIYFQGNSAPDKSGLPSDRFSAERTGGSVSTLTIQRTQQEDSAVYLCASSRGTSVPYNEQFFGPGTRLTVL.

This clone has only one observation. The genes are TRBV11-3 and TRBJ2-5; weak D call: TRBD2 (5 bases). V was pared by 4 bases and J by 5 bases, with 17 bases between. This CDR3 is 15 amino acids long. In germline, CDR1 is SGHNT, CDR2 YENEEA. The DNA for the CDR3 is TGTGCCAGCAGCTGGCTCCGCGGAGGCCGGGAGACCCAGTACTTC. Translation gives CASSWLRGGRETQYF.

This chain connects TRBV5-6 to TRBJ2-1, with D possibly being TRBD1 (6 bases). Germline V gene sequence: CDR1 SGHDT, CDR2 YYEEEE. CDR3 length: 13 residues. Trimming stripped 4 bases from V and 7 bases from J, with 12 bases between. The CDR3 DNA reads as TGTGCCAGCAGCCTCGGACAGACTAATGAGCAGTTCTTC. Encoded protein: CASSLGQTNEQFF.

This clone appeared a few times. The rearrangement joins TRBV5-4 to TRBJ1-1, with D possibly TRBD1 on 5 matching bases. Germline CDR1 and CDR2: SGHNT and YYREEE (reference sequence). V was shortened by 0 bases and J by 0 bases, with 9 bases between the two germline ends. The CDR3 contains 15 residues. In nucleotides, the CDR3 is TGTGCCAGCAGCTTGGTTCGGGGGGTGAACACTGAAGCTTTCTTT. Residues: CASSLVRGVNTEAFF.

The chain is built from TRBV28 and TRBJ1-1; 8 bases agree with TRBD1. Germline CDR1 reads MDHEN; CDR2 reads SYDVKM. The CDR3 totals 15 residues. V trimming: 0 bases; J trimming: 5 bases; junction bases outside the gene matches: 5. This chain's CDR3 is CASSLWTGEVTEAFF. CDR3 sequence (DNA): TGTGCCAGCAGTTTATGGACAGGGGAGGTGACTGAAGCTTTCTTT.

J is TRBJ1-4 and V is TRBV4-2; 8 nucleotides align to TRBD1. V lost 0 bases, J lost 4 bases, and 7 bases stayed unmatched. The CDR3 has 17 amino acids. The V gene's germline CDR1 is LGHNA and CDR2 YNFKEQ. In nucleotides, the CDR3 is TGTGCCAGCAGCCAAGATAGTCAGGGACAGGTTAATGAAAAACTGTTTTTT. This encodes CASSQDSQGQVNEKLFF.

The chain is built from TRBV5-1 and TRBJ2-5; 14 positions agree with TRBD2. Germline V gene sequence: CDR1 SGHRS, CDR2 YFSETQ. The CDR3 runs to 16 residues. V trimming: 5 bases; J trimming: 5 bases; junction bases outside the gene matches: 8. The CDR3 nucleotides read TGCGCCAGCAGGGGGACTAGCGGGAGTGGGATTGAGACCCAGTACTTC. This translates into CASRGTSGSGIETQYF.

CDR3 bases: TGTGCCAGCAGCGTAGGCCCCCGGGACAGCGGTGGGACTGAAGCTTTCTTT. Residues: CASSVGPRDSGGTEAFF. The chain recombines TRBV9 with TRBJ1-1; 7 bases are shared with TRBD1. Germline V CDR1 and CDR2: SGDLS, YYNGEE. The CDR3 is made up of 17 amino acids. V was pared by 0 bases and J by 5 bases, with 13 bases of the junction left unmatched.

V gene TRBV7-6 combines with J gene TRBJ2-1; D is possibly TRBD2 (6 bases). The CDR3 runs to 14 residues. Germline CDR1 and CDR2: SGHVS and FNYEAQ. Trimming took off 5 bases at V and 4 bases at J, with 12 bases between the two ends. CDR3 protein: CASSRAGRYNEQFF. The CDR3 DNA reads TGTGCCAGCAGCCGGGCGGGGAGGTACAATGAGCAGTTCTTC. Based on the CDR3 plus reference TRBV7-6 and TRBJ2-1, the full variable domain is GAGVSQSPRYKVTKRGQDVALRCDPISGHVSLYWYRQALGQGPEFLTYFNYEAQQDKSGLPNDRFSAERPEGSISTLTIQRTEQRDSAMYRCASSRAGRYNEQFFGPGTRLTVL.

The V and J genes are TRBV9 and TRBJ2-1; the match to TRBD2 covers 7 bases. Trimming removed 0 bases from V and 7 bases from J; junction bases left unmatched: 7. The CDR3 spans 15 residues. Germline V gene data show CDR1 as SGDLS and CDR2 as YYNGEE. The CDR3 DNA sequence: TGTGCCAGCAGCGTAGGAAGCGGGGAGGGGAATGAGCAGTTCTTC. Translated: CASSVGSGEGNEQFF.

The genes are TRBV11-3 and TRBJ2-7; D unresolved. The V gene lost 1 base and the J gene lost 3 bases, with 10 bases spanning the gap. From germline, CDR1 is SGHNT and CDR2 YENEEA. This CDR3 has 14 residues. CDR3 protein: CASSLGRINYEQYV. CDR3 DNA: TGTGCCAGCAGCTTAGGGCGCATAAACTACGAGCAGTACGTC.

The rearrangement joins TRBV7-2 to TRBJ2-3, with 12 bases fitting TRBD2. Germline V CDR1 and CDR2: SGHTA, FQGNSA. The CDR3 extends over 16 amino acids. J gave up 2 bases and V 5 bases, and 5 bases lay outside the gene matches. The CDR3 region has the DNA TGTGCCAGCAGCCTCGGACTAGCGGGGACCACAGATACGCAGTATTTT. Translated: CASSLGLAGTTDTQYF.

The chain uses TRBV7-2 and TRBJ2-3, with D possibly matching TRBD1 (5 bases). The CDR3 extends over 13 amino acids. The germline V gene encodes CDR1 SGHTA and CDR2 FQGNSA. V lost 0 bases, J lost 9 bases, and 10 bases lay in between. CDR3 region: CASSLASPGTQYF. CDR3 in DNA: TGTGCCAGCAGCTTAGCATCCCCAGGGACGCAGTATTTT.

The chain combines TRBV19 with TRBJ2-5, with D possibly being TRBD1 (5 bases). The germline gives CDR1 LNHDA, CDR2 SQIVND (reference sequence). CDR3 length: 16 residues. V was trimmed by 6 bases and J by 1 base, leaving 18 bases between them. Written as DNA, the CDR3 is TGTGCCAGTAGATCCGACAGCCGACTCTTCCAAGAGACCCAGTACTTC. Translating it yields CASRSDSRLFQETQYF. Supplemented by reference TRBV19 and TRBJ2-5, the full variable domain reads DGGITQSPKYLFRKEGQNVTLSCEQNLNHDAMYWYRQDPGQGLRLIYYSQIVNDFQKGDIAEGYSVSREKKESFPLTVTSAQKNPTAFYLCASRSDSRLFQETQYFGPGTRLLVL.

The CDR3 is CASSLRQGKDRLHF. The CDR3 DNA is TGTGCCAGCTCTCTTCGACAGGGAAAGGACCGCCTCCACTTT. The V call is TRBV18, the J call TRBJ1-6; 7 positions match TRBD1. Germline CDR1 KGHSH, CDR2 LQKENI. The CDR3 has 14 amino acids. The V gene end was trimmed by 6 bases and the J gene end by 15 bases; junction bases not matched to a gene: 14.

The V gene is TRBV5-6, the J gene TRBJ2-5, with D possibly being TRBD2 (5 bases). Germline CDR1 and CDR2: SGHDT and YYEEEE. V was pared by 3 bases and J by 5 bases, with 14 bases between. CDR3 length: 14 amino acids. As DNA, the CDR3 is TGTGCCAGCAGCTCTGCTAGAGGAGGTGAGACCCAGTACTTC. Its protein is CASSSARGGETQYF.

The chain is built from TRBV5-1 and TRBJ2-5; D unclear. The CDR3 extends over 13 amino acids. CDR1 SGHRS and CDR2 YFSETQ come from the germline V gene. V was clipped by 3 bases and J by 3 bases, with 9 bases between them. The CDR3 is CASSSLGKETQYF. The CDR3 bases are TGCGCCAGCAGCTCCCTGGGGAAAGAGACCCAGTACTTC.

The V gene is TRBV18, the J gene TRBJ1-5; a weak D match, TRBD1 (6 bases). CDR1 and CDR2 from the germline V gene are KGHSH and LQKENI. The CDR3 covers 15 residues. V was pared by 3 bases and J by 3 bases, with 12 bases between. CDR3 nucleotides: TGTGCCAGCTCACCCTCGGGACAAGTCAATCAGCCCCAGCATTTT. Its translation: CASSPSGQVNQPQHF.

This chain joins TRBV18 and TRBJ2-2; D uncertain. CDR1 and CDR2 from the germline V gene are KGHSH and LQKENI. The V end was cut by 3 bases, the J end by 7 bases, with 6 bases between. CDR3 size: 12 residues. In DNA form, the CDR3 reads TGTGCCAGCTCACCGTACGGCGGGGAGCTGTTTTTT. Amino acids: CASSPYGGELFF.